This passage covers 30 T cell receptor beta chains from one sample sequenced in a study of identical twins. TCRdb passed the 5' RACE reads through MiXCR, listing each CDR3 protein once. Of fewer than 550,000 distinct CDR3 sequences listed, 13% to 15% were seen once; the top ten hold 0.98%. These data also formed part of another study, on yellow fever vaccine responses in identical twins.

Sequenced sample: CD4+ T cells sorted from blood. The source of these receptors is a woman younger than 35 in good health.

The rearrangement links TRBV5-1 to TRBJ2-7; tentatively, D is TRBD2 (7 bases). The CDR3 sequence is 15 residues long. The V end lost 3 bases, the J end lost 5 bases, and 18 bases lay between the germline ends. Germline V gives CDR1 SGHRS, CDR2 YFSETQ. The CDR3 protein is CASSWYGGGKDEQYF. The DNA of the CDR3 is TGCGCCAGCAGCTGGTATGGGGGGGGCAAGGACGAGCAGTACTTC.

The gene calls are TRBV7-2 and TRBJ2-5; D remains unclear. The ends were cut back, 1 base at V and 0 bases at J, with 6 bases in the middle. Germline loops: CDR1 SGHTA, CDR2 FQGNSA. The CDR3 has 14 residues. The CDR3: CASSLVMYQETQYF. The DNA for the CDR3 is TGTGCCAGCAGCTTAGTAATGTACCAAGAGACCCAGTACTTC.

This clonotype was seen many times. The chain recombines TRBV29-1 with TRBJ2-1; TRBD2 agrees at 14 bases. Germline lookup yields CDR1 SQVTM and CDR2 ANQGSEA. The length of the CDR3 is 17 residues. Losses at the gene ends were 5 bases for V and 0 bases for J; bases not matched to a gene: 6. Written as DNA, the CDR3 is TGCAGCGTTCCAAGGACTAGCGGGAGGAGCTCCTACAATGAGCAGTTCTTC. This gives the protein CSVPRTSGRSSYNEQFF.

This clonotype was counted at least ten times. The chain uses TRBV12-3 or TRBV12-4 and TRBJ2-2, with D unclear. Deletions cut 7 bases from V and 6 bases from J, with 9 bases between. CDR3 length equals 12 residues. The chain's CDR3 is CASTMNAGELFF. In nucleotides, the CDR3 is TGTGCCAGCACCATGAATGCCGGGGAGCTGTTTTTT.

In this sample, this clonotype turned up a few times. This chain joins TRBV2 and TRBJ2-5, with 7 bases aligning to TRBD1. The CDR3 has 14 residues. V lost 7 bases to trimming and J lost 5 bases; unmatched junction nucleotides: 10. Germline V CDR1 and CDR2: SNHLY, FYNNEI. Here the CDR3 reads CASTRQGAAETQYF. The CDR3 nucleotides are TGTGCCAGCACCCGACAGGGTGCGGCGGAGACCCAGTACTTC.

This clonotype was recorded many times. This chain links TRBV10-3 with TRBJ2-3; D ambiguous. CDR1 and CDR2 from the germline V gene are ENHRY and SYGVKD. Trimming stripped 3 bases from V and 0 bases from J, with 4 bases between. CDR3 size: 13 residues. In nucleotides, the CDR3 is TGTGCCATCAGTGACATCAGCACAGATACGCAGTATTTT. It encodes CAISDISTDTQYF.

This clonotype has only a few counts. The chain combines TRBV12-3 or TRBV12-4 with TRBJ1-5; 7 bases align to TRBD1. J lost 2 bases, V lost 7 bases, and 8 bases had no gene match. There are 15 residues in the CDR3. The CDR3 loop reads CASTSRGRGNQPQHF. For the CDR3, the DNA is TGTGCCAGCACTTCGAGGGGGCGAGGCAATCAGCCCCAGCATTTT.

This clonotype was detected a few times. The V and J genes are TRBV7-2 and TRBJ2-3, with D perhaps TRBD2 (6 bases). The germline gives CDR1 SGHTA, CDR2 FQGNSA. Deletions cut 6 bases from V and 5 bases from J, with 24 bases between. The CDR3 is made up of 17 amino acids. DNA of the CDR3: TGTGCCAGCAGTCAAGAACCGGCTAGCGTCGTTTTAGATACGCAGTATTTT. Its translation: CASSQEPASVVLDTQYF.

The chain uses TRBV7-2 and TRBJ2-7; D is perhaps TRBD2 (5 bases). From germline, CDR1 is SGHTA and CDR2 FQGNSA. The germline V and J ends were trimmed by 11 bases and 3 bases, with 14 bases remaining between them. This CDR3 spans 12 amino acids. The CDR3, as DNA: TGTGCCTCCGGGGTCCCCTTCTACGAGCAGTACTTC. Translation gives CASGVPFYEQYF.

This clonotype was counted between two and nine times. The chain couples TRBV7-2 to TRBJ2-3; a possible D gene is TRBD2 (6 bases). CDR3 size: 16 residues. Trimming stripped 2 bases from V and 6 bases from J, with 18 bases between. Germline V lookup: CDR1 SGHTA, CDR2 FQGNSA. The CDR3 region is CASSLMGGAGADTQYF. Here the CDR3 DNA reads TGTGCCAGCAGCTTAATGGGCGGGGCGGGCGCGGATACGCAGTATTTT.

The V and J genes are TRBV3-1 and TRBJ2-7; either TRBD1 or TRBD2 may supply D (5 bases each). The J call may be in error: the DNA end matches TRBJ2-1 better. Per the germline V gene, CDR1 is LGHDT and CDR2 is YNNKEL (reference sequence). The CDR3 extends over 14 amino acids. The CDR3 here is CASSPDPLVRDQFF. CDR3 DNA sequence: TGTGCCAGCAGCCCTGACCCCCTGGTGAGGGACCAGTTCTTC.

The V gene is TRBV5-4, the J gene TRBJ2-1; 10 bases agree with TRBD2. CDR1 is SGHNT, CDR2 YYREEE, per germline (reference sequence). This CDR3 has 17 amino acids. Losses at the gene ends were 0 bases for V and 1 base for J; bases not matched to a gene: 4. The CDR3 region has the DNA TGTGCCAGCAGCTTGGGAGCTAGCGGGGGATCCTACAATGAGCAGTTCTTC. Protein: CASSLGASGGSYNEQFF.

This clonotype has more than one count but fewer than ten. The rearrangement links TRBV12-3 or TRBV12-4 to TRBJ2-1, with 13 bases aligning to TRBD2. Unmatched junction bases numbered 15, after V lost 4 bases and J lost 0 bases. The CDR3 extends over 21 amino acids. Here the CDR3 DNA reads TGTGCCAGCAGTTCGATAAAGGGACTAGCGGGAAAGCTTTCCTCCTACAATGAGCAGTTCTTC. Translating it yields CASSSIKGLAGKLSSYNEQFF.

In this sample, this clonotype turned up a few times. The rearrangement uses TRBV10-3 and TRBJ2-7; D not certain. This CDR3 spans 15 amino acids. Deletions cut 10 bases from V and 1 base from J, with 20 bases between. Germline loops: CDR1 ENHRY, CDR2 SYGVKD. Here the CDR3 reads CATGPVGIRSYEQYF. CDR3 in DNA: TGTGCCACCGGACCAGTAGGGATTAGGTCCTACGAGCAGTACTTC.

This clonotype was seen a few times. The chain carries TRBV29-1 and TRBJ1-4, with D unresolved. The CDR3 contains 13 residues. The germline V gene has CDR1 SQVTM and CDR2 ANQGSEA. The ends were cut back, 7 bases at V and 4 bases at J, with 13 bases in the middle. The CDR3: CSGIDMYNEKLFF. In nucleotides, the CDR3 is TGCAGCGGGATTGACATGTATAATGAAAAACTGTTTTTT. Based on the CDR3 plus reference TRBV29-1 and TRBJ1-4, the full variable domain is SAVISQKPSRDICQRGTSLTIQCQVDSQVTMMFWYRQQPGQSLTLIATANQGSEATYESGFVIDKFPISRPNLTFSTLTVSNMSPEDSSIYLCSGIDMYNEKLFFGSGTQLSVL.

This clonotype appeared many times. The chain links TRBV10-3 to TRBJ1-2; D perhaps matches TRBD1 (5 bases). The germline V gene has CDR1 ENHRY and CDR2 SYGVKD. The CDR3 covers 13 residues. With 7 bases removed from V and 7 bases from J, the gap between germline ends came to 16 bases. CDR3 sequence (DNA): TGTGCCATCAAAGACAGTCCCTTGCCTGGCTACACCTTC. Translated: CAIKDSPLPGYTF.

V usage is TRBV11-2 and J usage is TRBJ2-5, with 8 nucleotides matching TRBD2. Germline V gene sequence: CDR1 SGHAT, CDR2 FQNNGV. Unmatched junction bases numbered 5, after V lost 8 bases and J lost 3 bases. There are 13 residues in the CDR3. In nucleotides, the CDR3 is TGTGCCAGCGGGGCGGGGGGCGAAGAGACCCAGTACTTC. As protein: CASGAGGEETQYF.

In the case of this clonotype: One end of the junction does not line up with germline, which may come from a read error. The chain employs TRBV7-2 and TRBJ2-2, with D possibly matching TRBD2 (6 bases). Germline lookup yields CDR1 SGHTA and CDR2 FQGNSA. This CDR3 has 17 amino acids. CDR3 nucleotides: TGTGCCAGCAGCTTAGCTCCGGGACTCGCGATCACCGGGGAGCGGTTTTTT. Its protein is CASSLAPGLAITGERFF. The full variable domain, completed using reference TRBV7-2 and TRBJ2-2, is GAGVSQSPSNKVTEKGKDVELRCDPISGHTALYWYRQSLGQGLEFLIYFQGNSAPDKSGLPSDRFSAERTGGSVSTLTIQRTQQEDSAVYLCASSLAPGLAITGERFFGEGSRLTVL.

V and J are TRBV11-3 and TRBJ2-2; 10 bases are a match to TRBD2. There are 15 residues in the CDR3. Looked up from germline, CDR1 is SGHNT and CDR2 is YENEEA. V shed 5 bases, J shed 5 bases, and the junction held 5 bases outside the gene matches. CDR3 loop: CASSVVAGGTGELFF. In DNA, the CDR3 is TGTGCCAGCAGCGTAGTAGCGGGAGGTACCGGGGAGCTGTTTTTT. Full variable domain (outside the CDR3, taken from reference TRBV11-3 and TRBJ2-2): EAGVVQSPRYKIIEKKQPVAFWCNPISGHNTLYWYLQNLGQGPELLIRYENEEAVDDSQLPKDRFSAERLKGVDSTLKIQPAELGDSAVYLCASSVVAGGTGELFFGEGSRLTVL.

This clonotype occurred a few times. The rearrangement uses TRBV4-2 and TRBJ2-1, with 7 bases that match TRBD1. CDR3 length: 16 residues. V was clipped by 1 base and J by 3 bases; unmatched bases: 6. Per the germline V gene, CDR1 is LGHNA and CDR2 is YNFKEQ. This CDR3 is CASSQAPGQNYNEQFF. The CDR3 nucleotides read TGTGCCAGCAGCCAAGCGCCGGGACAGAACTACAATGAGCAGTTCTTC.

This clonotype came up many times. The chain has TRBV7-2 and TRBJ1-1; TRBD1 agrees at 11 bases. Losses at the gene ends were 5 bases for V and 5 bases for J; bases not matched to a gene: 7. The CDR3 totals 15 residues. CDR1 and CDR2 from the germline V gene are SGHTA and FQGNSA. DNA of the CDR3: TGTGCCAGCAGCCCCGGACAGGGGGCGCTTACTGAAGCTTTCTTT. Protein sequence: CASSPGQGALTEAFF.

The chain uses TRBV7-9 and TRBJ1-5, with a tentative D call TRBD1 (6 bases). The CDR3 extends over 16 amino acids. CDR1 SEHNR and CDR2 FQNEAQ come from the germline V gene (reference sequence). Trimming cost V 5 bases and J 4 bases, with 18 bases left between them. The CDR3: CASSPEGRGANQPQHF. For the CDR3, the DNA is TGTGCCAGCAGCCCTGAGGGAAGGGGGGCTAATCAGCCCCAGCATTTT.

This chain links TRBV12-3 or TRBV12-4 with TRBJ2-3; 12 bases are shared with TRBD2. The length of the CDR3 is 23 residues. The ends lost 3 bases at V and 2 bases at J; junction bases unmatched: 24. As DNA, the CDR3 is TGTGCCAGCAGTTTCAGGGCTGTCGGCGCTAGCGGGAGGGCCGTTGGATCCACAGATACGCAGTATTTT. Amino acids: CASSFRAVGASGRAVGSTDTQYF.

This clonotype was seen a handful of times. This chain joins TRBV20-1 and TRBJ2-7; D is perhaps TRBD1 (7 bases). The germline V and J ends were trimmed by 1 base and 3 bases, with 16 bases remaining between them. From germline, CDR1 is DFQATT and CDR2 SNEGSKA (reference sequence). This CDR3 region has 15 residues. The CDR3 region is CSARGGAGGIYEQYF. DNA for the CDR3: TGCAGTGCTAGAGGTGGGGCAGGGGGGATCTACGAGCAGTACTTC.

This clonotype has ten or more counts. The chain is built from TRBV7-6 and TRBJ2-7, with 8 positions matching TRBD1. CDR1 SGHVS and CDR2 FNYEAQ come from the germline V gene. The CDR3 consists of 15 residues. V dropped 1 base and J dropped 4; count of bases not matched to a gene: 6. CDR3 sequence (DNA): TGTGCCAGCAGCTTAGGAGGGACAGGCCATTACGAGCAGTACTTC. Amino acids: CASSLGGTGHYEQYF.

The rearrangement joins TRBV5-1 to TRBJ2-3; 11 nucleotides line up with TRBD2. Per germline, CDR1 SGHRS and CDR2 YFSETQ. After removal of 3 bases from V and 5 bases from J, the junction contained 11 bases not matched to a gene. CDR3 length: 17 amino acids. This chain's CDR3 is CASSSGTSGKVGDTQYF. The CDR3 DNA reads TGCGCCAGCAGCTCCGGGACTAGCGGAAAAGTGGGAGATACGCAGTATTTT. Full variable domain (outside the CDR3, taken from reference TRBV5-1 and TRBJ2-3): KAGVTQTPRYLIKTRGQQVTLSCSPISGHRSVSWYQQTPGQGLQFLFEYFSETQRNKGNFPGRFSGRQFSNSRSEMNVSTLELGDSALYLCASSSGTSGKVGDTQYFGPGTRLTVL.

This clonotype has ten or more counts. The chain uses TRBV7-2 and TRBJ2-3, with D hard to call. From germline, CDR1 is SGHTA and CDR2 FQGNSA. This CDR3 is 14 amino acids long. The V and J ends lost 0 bases and 3 bases respectively, with 7 bases between them. The DNA of the CDR3 is TGTGCCAGCAGCTTAGCGTATCATACAGATACGCAGTATTTT. Its protein is CASSLAYHTDTQYF.

This clonotype has just one count. V and J are TRBV5-1 and TRBJ1-6, with unresolved D. V lost 6 bases, J lost 10 bases, and 17 bases lay in between. Germline-derived CDR1 and CDR2 are SGHRS and YFSETQ. This CDR3 is 14 amino acids long. CDR3 amino acids: CASTPWGGESPLHF. CDR3 DNA: TGCGCCAGCACTCCATGGGGAGGAGAATCACCCCTCCACTTT.

This chain joins TRBV4-3 and TRBJ2-3; D may correspond to TRBD1 or TRBD2 (5 bases each). The ends were cut back, 3 bases at V and 7 bases at J, with 14 bases in the middle. The CDR3 length is 14 residues. CDR1 is LGHNA, CDR2 YSLEER, per germline. This CDR3 reads CASSQDTAGNTQYF. The CDR3 DNA sequence: TGCGCCAGCAGCCAGGACACGGCCGGGAATACGCAGTATTTT.

The chain links TRBV14 to TRBJ2-7, with D perhaps TRBD2 (5 bases). Deletions cut 0 bases from V and 6 bases from J, with 9 bases between. Germline V gene lookup returns CDR1 SGHDN and CDR2 FVKESK. This CDR3 spans 13 amino acids. CDR3 loop: CASSQDLAGEQYF. The CDR3, as DNA: TGTGCCAGCAGCCAAGATCTTGCGGGCGAGCAGTACTTC.